The 5 T cell receptor beta chains below were found in one sample sequenced in a study of identical twins. TCRdb redid the calling of the 5' RACE reads with MiXCR, one entry per CDR3 protein. Of about 300,000 distinct CDR3 sequences in the sample, 9% to 15% were seen once. In addition, the sample was reused for a study of yellow fever vaccine responses in identical twins.

Sequencing was carried out using CD8+ T cells sorted from blood. Receptors originate from a young woman in good health.

The chain recombines TRBV4-1 with TRBJ2-2; perhaps TRBD2 as D (5 bases). Trimming cost V 4 bases and J 5 bases, with 14 bases left between them. This CDR3 is 15 amino acids long. Germline CDR1 MGHRA, CDR2 YSYEKL. CDR3 DNA: TGCGCCAGCAGCCTGTTTTTGGGAGTGACCGGGGAGCTGTTTTTT. This codes for CASSLFLGVTGELFF.

This clonotype was found many times. V usage is TRBV7-9 and J usage is TRBJ1-5; 7 bases map to TRBD1. Germline V gene data show CDR1 as SEHNR and CDR2 as FQNEAQ (reference sequence). The CDR3 is 15 residues long. Trimming at V came to 5 bases and at J to 0 bases, leaving 4 bases not matched to a gene. The CDR3 sequence is CASSTDRDSNQPQHF. CDR3 DNA sequence: TGTGCCAGCAGCACAGACAGGGATAGCAATCAGCCCCAGCATTTT.

This clonotype turned up a few times. V gene TRBV20-1 combines with J gene TRBJ1-1; D is possibly TRBD1 (5 bases). The CDR3 has 12 residues. From germline, CDR1 is DFQATT and CDR2 SNEGSKA (reference sequence). V shed 3 bases and J shed 5 bases, with 10 bases lying between them. Written as DNA, the CDR3 is TGCAGTGCTAGGCCGACAGTTACTGAAGCTTTCTTT. Its translation is CSARPTVTEAFF.

This chain links TRBV24-1 with TRBJ2-1, with D perhaps given as TRBD1 or TRBD2 (5 bases each). The CDR3 contains 15 residues. Per germline, CDR1 KGHDR and CDR2 SFDVKD. Trimming removed 4 bases at V and 7 bases at J, with 16 bases between. DNA of the CDR3: TGTGCCACCAGTGAAGGGACGCGGTTAGATAATGAGCAGTTCTTC. Translation: CATSEGTRLDNEQFF.

This chain uses TRBV10-1 with TRBJ2-3; a weak D match, TRBD2 (5 bases). V was cut by 2 bases and J by 5 bases, with 17 bases left in between. CDR1 and CDR2 (germline): WNHNN, SYGVQD (reference sequence). The CDR3 extends over 16 amino acids. The CDR3 DNA reads TGCGCCAGCAGTGAGCCCGAGGGAATAGCAGTAGATACGCAGTATTTT. Encoded protein: CASSEPEGIAVDTQYF.